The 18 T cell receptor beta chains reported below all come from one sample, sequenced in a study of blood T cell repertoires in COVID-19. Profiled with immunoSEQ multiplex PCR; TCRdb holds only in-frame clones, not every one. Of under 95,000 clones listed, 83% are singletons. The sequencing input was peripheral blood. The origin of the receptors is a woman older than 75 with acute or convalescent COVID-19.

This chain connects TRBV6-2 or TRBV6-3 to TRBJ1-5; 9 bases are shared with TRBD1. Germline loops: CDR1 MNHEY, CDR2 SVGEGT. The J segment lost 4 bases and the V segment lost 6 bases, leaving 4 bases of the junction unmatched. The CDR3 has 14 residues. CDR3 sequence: CASSPGTGNQPQHF. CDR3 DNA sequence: TGTGCCAGCAGCCCAGGGACAGGGAATCAGCCCCAGCATTTT.

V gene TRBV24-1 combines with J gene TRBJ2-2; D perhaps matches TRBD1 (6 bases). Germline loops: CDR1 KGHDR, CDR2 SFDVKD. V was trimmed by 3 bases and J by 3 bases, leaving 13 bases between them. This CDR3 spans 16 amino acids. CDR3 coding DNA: TGTGCCACCAGTGATAGGGACATTGAGGACACCGGGGAGCTGTTTTTT. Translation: CATSDRDIEDTGELFF.

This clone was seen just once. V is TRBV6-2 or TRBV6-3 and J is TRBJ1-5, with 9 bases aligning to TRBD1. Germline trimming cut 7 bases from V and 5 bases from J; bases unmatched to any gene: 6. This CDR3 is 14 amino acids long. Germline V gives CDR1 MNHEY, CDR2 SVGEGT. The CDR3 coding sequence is TGTGCCAGCACCCCGGGACAGGGCCATCAGCCCCAGCATTTT. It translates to CASTPGQGHQPQHF.

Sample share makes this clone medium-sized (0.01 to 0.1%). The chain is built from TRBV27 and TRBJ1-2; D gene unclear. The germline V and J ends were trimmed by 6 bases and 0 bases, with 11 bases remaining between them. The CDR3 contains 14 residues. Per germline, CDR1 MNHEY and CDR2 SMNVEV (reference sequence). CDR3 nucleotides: TGTGCCAGCAGCGCCGGGAATGCTAACTATGGCTACACCTTC. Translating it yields CASSAGNANYGYTF.

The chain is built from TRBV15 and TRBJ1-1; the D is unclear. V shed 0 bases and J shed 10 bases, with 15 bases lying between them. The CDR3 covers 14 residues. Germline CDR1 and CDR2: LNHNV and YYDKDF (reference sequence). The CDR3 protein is CATSRDITLSRAFF. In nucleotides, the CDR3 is TGTGCCACCAGCAGAGATATTACACTATCGAGAGCTTTCTTT. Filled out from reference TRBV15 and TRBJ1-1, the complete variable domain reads DAMVIQNPRYQVTQFGKPVTLSCSQTLNHNVMYWYQQKSSQAPKLLFHYYDKDFNNEADTPDNFQSRRPNTSFCFLDIRSPGLGDTAMYLCATSRDITLSRAFFGQGTRLTVV.

The CDR3 protein is CASSPPIGKLAGVSDTQYF. The CDR3 DNA reads TGTGCCAGCTCACCACCGATAGGGAAACTAGCGGGAGTCTCAGATACGCAGTATTTT. V is TRBV18 and J is TRBJ2-3, with 11 nucleotides matching TRBD2. Germline CDR1 is KGHSH and CDR2 is LQKENI. This CDR3 region has 19 residues. The trim removed 0 bases at V and 4 bases at J, leaving 12 bases unmatched.

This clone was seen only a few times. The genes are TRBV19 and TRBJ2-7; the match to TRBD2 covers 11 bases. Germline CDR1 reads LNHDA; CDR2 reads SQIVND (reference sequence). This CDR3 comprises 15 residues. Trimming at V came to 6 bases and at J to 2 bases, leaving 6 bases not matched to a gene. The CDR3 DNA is TGTGCCAGTAGCCGTACTAGCGGGAGTCCCTACGAGCAGTACTTC. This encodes CASSRTSGSPYEQYF.

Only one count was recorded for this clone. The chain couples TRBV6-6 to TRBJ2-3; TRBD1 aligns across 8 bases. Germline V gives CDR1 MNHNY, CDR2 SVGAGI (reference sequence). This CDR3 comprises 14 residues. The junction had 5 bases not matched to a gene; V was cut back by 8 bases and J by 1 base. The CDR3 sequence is CASRTGGRTDTQYF. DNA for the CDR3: TGTGCCAGCCGAACAGGGGGTCGCACAGATACGCAGTATTTT.

The CDR3 loop is CASRRFQDYEQYF. The DNA for the CDR3 is TGTGCCAGCAGGCGTTTCCAAGACTACGAGCAGTACTTC. The chain combines TRBV6-5 with TRBJ2-7; no reliable D call. Looked up from germline, CDR1 is MNHEY and CDR2 is SVGAGI. V dropped 6 bases and J dropped 3 bases, with 12 bases sitting between them. The CDR3 runs to 13 residues.

The CDR3, as DNA: TGCGCCAGCAGTGAGGATGGCAGGGGCAGAGATACGCAGTATTTT. Protein: CASSEDGRGRDTQYF. This chain joins TRBV10-2 and TRBJ2-3; D might be TRBD1 (6 bases). Germline V gene data show CDR1 as WSHSY and CDR2 as SAAADI. V lost 2 bases and J 5 bases, leaving 14 bases between the germline ends. The CDR3 sequence is 15 residues long.

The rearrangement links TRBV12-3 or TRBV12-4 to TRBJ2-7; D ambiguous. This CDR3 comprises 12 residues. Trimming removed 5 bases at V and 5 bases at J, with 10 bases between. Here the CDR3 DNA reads TGTGCCAGCAGTCCTACTGCAAACGAGCAGTACTTC. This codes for CASSPTANEQYF.

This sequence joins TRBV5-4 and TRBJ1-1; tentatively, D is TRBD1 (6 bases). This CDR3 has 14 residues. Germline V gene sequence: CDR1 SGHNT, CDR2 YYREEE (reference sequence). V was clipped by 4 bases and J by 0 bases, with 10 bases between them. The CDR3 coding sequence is TGTGCCAGCAGCATACAGGGAATGAACACTGAAGCTTTCTTT. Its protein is CASSIQGMNTEAFF.

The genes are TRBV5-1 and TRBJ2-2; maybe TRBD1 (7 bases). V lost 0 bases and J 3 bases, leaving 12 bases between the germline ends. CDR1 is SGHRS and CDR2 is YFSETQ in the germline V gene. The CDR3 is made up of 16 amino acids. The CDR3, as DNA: TGCGCCAGCAGCTTGGGCAGGGGGGCGGACACCGGGGAGCTGTTTTTT. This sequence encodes CASSLGRGADTGELFF. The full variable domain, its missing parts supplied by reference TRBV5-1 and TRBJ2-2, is KAGVTQTPRYLIKTRGQQVTLSCSPISGHRSVSWYQQTPGQGLQFLFEYFSETQRNKGNFPGRFSGRQFSNSRSEMNVSTLELGDSALYLCASSLGRGADTGELFFGEGSRLTVL.

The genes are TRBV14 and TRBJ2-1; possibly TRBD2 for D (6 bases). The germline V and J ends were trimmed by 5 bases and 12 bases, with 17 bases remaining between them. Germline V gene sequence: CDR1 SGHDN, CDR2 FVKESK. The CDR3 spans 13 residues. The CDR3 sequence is CASSDTRGSWQFF. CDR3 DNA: TGTGCCAGCAGCGACACACGGGGGAGCTGGCAGTTCTTC.

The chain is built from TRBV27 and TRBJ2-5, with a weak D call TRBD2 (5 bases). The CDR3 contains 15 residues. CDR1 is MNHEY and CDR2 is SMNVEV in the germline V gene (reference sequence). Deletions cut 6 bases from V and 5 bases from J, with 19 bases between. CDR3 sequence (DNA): TGTGCCAGCAGCACCCGCCGCGGGCCGGTGGAGACCCAGTACTTC. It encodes CASSTRRGPVETQYF.

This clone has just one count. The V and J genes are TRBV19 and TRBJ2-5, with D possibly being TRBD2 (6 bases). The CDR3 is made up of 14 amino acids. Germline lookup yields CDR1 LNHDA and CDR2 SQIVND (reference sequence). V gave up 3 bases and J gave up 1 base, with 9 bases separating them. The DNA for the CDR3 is TGTGCCAGTAGTATGCGCGGGGCCCAAGAGACCCAGTACTTC. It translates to CASSMRGAQETQYF.

CDR3 sequence reads: CASSPPLTNSPLHF. The DNA for the CDR3 is TGTGCCAGCTCACCACCTCTAACGAATTCACCCCTCCACTTT. The V gene is TRBV18, the J gene TRBJ1-6, with no clear D. From germline, CDR1 is KGHSH and CDR2 LQKENI. The CDR3 totals 14 residues. Trimming cost V 0 bases and J 7 bases, with 7 bases left between them.

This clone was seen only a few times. CDR3 residues: CASRDRATGELFF. The DNA of the CDR3 is TGTGCCAGCAGGGACAGGGCCACCGGGGAGCTGTTTTTT. The gene calls are TRBV3-1 (or the pseudogene TRBV3-2) and TRBJ2-2, with 8 bases matching TRBD1. J was trimmed by 4 bases and V by 6 bases; bases with no gene match: 1. This CDR3 comprises 13 residues. CDR1 is LGHDT, CDR2 YNNKEL, per germline (reference sequence).